A selection of T cell receptor beta chains follows, all from one sample in a study of blood T cell repertoires in COVID-19. Profiled with immunoSEQ multiplex PCR; TCRdb holds only in-frame clones, not every one. This sample has 180,000 or so clones; nearly 90% occur once, and the top ten carry 0.62%. The sequenced material came from peripheral blood. All receptors derive from a middle-aged man with acute or convalescent COVID-19. Both conserved end residues are part of each CDR3. The D gene is left open where the match is weak. Not every row has a clone size; where given, it reads once, few, many or a size class.

j_call d_call v_call clone_size cdr3_nt cdr3_aa
TRBJ1-5 - TRBV3-1/TRBV3-2 - TGTGCCAGCAGCCAAGGGCTGGGCAATCAGCCCCAGCATTTT CASSQGLGNQPQHF
TRBJ1-1 TRBD1 TRBV28 - TGTGCCAGCAGCTTGGGGCAGGGTTACAGGGGCACTGAAGCTTTCTTT CASSLGQGYRGTEAFF
TRBJ2-5 - TRBV4-3 - TGCGCCAGCAGCCAAGACAGGGCGCGGGAGACCCAGTACTTC CASSQDRARETQYF
TRBJ1-5 - TRBV5-5 - TGTGCCAGCAGCGGGTGGGGAGATCAGCCCCAGCATTTT CASSGWGDQPQHF
TRBJ2-5 TRBD1 TRBV2 - TGTGCCAGCAGGCTACAGGGGGCGCAAGAGACCCAGTACTTC CASRLQGAQETQYF
TRBJ2-1 TRBD1 TRBV6-4 - TGTGCCAGCAGTCGTACGGGACAGAGCTCCTACAATGAGCAGTTCTTC CASSRTGQSSYNEQFF
TRBJ1-4 - TRBV9 - TGTGCCAGCAGCGCGGGACACGGGAATGAAAAACTGTTTTTT CASSAGHGNEKLFF
TRBJ2-3 - TRBV4-1 - TGCGCCAGCAGCCAAGACAGGGCGCGGGATACGCAGTATTTT CASSQDRARDTQYF
TRBJ1-5 TRBD1 TRBV5-8 - TGTGCCAGCAGGCCTCCGGGACAGAGTATTAATCAGCCCCAGCATTTT CASRPPGQSINQPQHF
TRBJ1-1 - TRBV7-2 - TGTGCCAGCAGCTTAGCCGGCTTAGGAGGTGGGACTGAAGCTTTCTTT CASSLAGLGGGTEAFF
TRBJ2-6 TRBD1 TRBV3-1/TRBV3-2 - TGTGCCAGCAGGCCGGGACAGGGACGTCATGGGGCCAACGTCCTGACTTTC CASRPGQGRHGANVLTF
TRBJ2-1 - TRBV6-5 - TGTGCCAGCAGTTACTCGAAAAGGGGCTCCTACAATGAGCAGTTCTTC CASSYSKRGSYNEQFF
TRBJ2-1 TRBD2 TRBV4-1 - TGCGCCAGCAGCCAAGTAGTACTAGCGGGAGGGAGCTCCTACAATGAGCAGTTCTTC CASSQVVLAGGSSYNEQFF
TRBJ2-1 - TRBV2 - TGTGCCAGCAAGGACAGTTACAATGAGCAGTTCTTC CASKDSYNEQFF
TRBJ1-3 - TRBV7-2 - TGTGCCAGCTCCCTCGGGAGGGCTGGAAACACCATATATTTT CASSLGRAGNTIYF
TRBJ2-5 - TRBV7-9 once TGTGCCAGCAGCTTAGAGCAGGGGCCACAGACCCAGTACTTC CASSLEQGPQTQYF
TRBJ2-1 - TRBV7-9 - TGTGCCAGCAGCTTCACGGGAGTCAATGAGCAGTTCTTC CASSFTGVNEQFF
TRBJ1-5 - TRBV4-2 - TGTGCCAGCAGCCAAGATTGGCAGGGGTTGCCCCAGCATTTT CASSQDWQGLPQHF
TRBJ1-2 TRBD1 TRBV7-2 - TGTGCCAGCAGCCGGGAGGGGACAGGGAGTTCTGGCTACACCTTC CASSREGTGSSGYTF